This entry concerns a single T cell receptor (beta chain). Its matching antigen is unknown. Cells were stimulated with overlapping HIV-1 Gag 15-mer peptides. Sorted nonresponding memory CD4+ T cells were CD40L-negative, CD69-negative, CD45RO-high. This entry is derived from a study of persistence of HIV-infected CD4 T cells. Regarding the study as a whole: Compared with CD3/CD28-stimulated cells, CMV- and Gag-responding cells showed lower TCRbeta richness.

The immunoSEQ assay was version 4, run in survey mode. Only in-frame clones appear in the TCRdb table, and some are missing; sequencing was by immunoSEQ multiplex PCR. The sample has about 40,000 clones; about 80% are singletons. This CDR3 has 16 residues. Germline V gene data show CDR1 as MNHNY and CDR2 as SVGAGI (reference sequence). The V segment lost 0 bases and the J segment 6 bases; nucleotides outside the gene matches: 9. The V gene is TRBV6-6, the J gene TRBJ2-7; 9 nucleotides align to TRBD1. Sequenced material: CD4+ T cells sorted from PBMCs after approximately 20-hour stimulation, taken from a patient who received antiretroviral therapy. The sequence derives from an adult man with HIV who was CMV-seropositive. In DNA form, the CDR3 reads TGTGCCAGCAGTTACTCGTGGGGACAGGGAGGAAGCGAGCAGTACTTC. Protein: CASSYSWGQGGSEQYF.